The entry that follows covers one TCR beta chain sequence. Its antigen is not yet known. No per-base quality is available; no much larger clone lies one base away. This entry belongs to a study of T cell responses to AZD1222 COVID-19 vaccine (dated by TCRdb to the early 2020s). As for the study more broadly: TCR sequencing was performed for 230 to 250 trial participants, of whom about 200 were given two doses of AZD1222 and 26 were given two doses of MenACWY control vaccine. Trial participants were enrolled into age subgroups of 18-55, 56-69 and 70-plus years, which contained around 150, 28 and 57 TCR-sequenced participants, respectively. Results and caveats for the whole study, not just this receptor: Most participants were white British and females outnumbered males, and the authors suggested that clonal diversity may have been underestimated. A significant rise in spike-specific TCR breadth and depth was observed after two AZD1222 doses relative to day 0 and relative to MenACWY recipients. CD4 TCRs associated with the vaccine covered the entire spike protein, and the dominant responses were in regions 160-218 and 743-854. Because no samples from the day 14 peak response were available, repertoires could be characterized only after the peak T cell response. Reportedly, almost half of the unique spike-specific TCRs recognized epitopes lying outside the regions that are mutated in the B.1.351 and B.1.1.7 variants. The 56-69-year group was small, and its depth increase did not reach significance, likely because of low power. Conclusions about previously exposed vaccinees are limited, since just six AZD1222 recipients were seropositive for SARS-CoV-2 at baseline.

Interpreted using the paper, the time point label stands for: about 28 days (+/-7) after the second vaccine dose. Because spike-specific TCR depth and breadth did not differ between the two schedules, AZD1222 recipients who got a second dose at roughly 4 weeks were pooled with those who got a second dose at roughly 12 weeks. Vaccinee samples were obtained from the UK trials COV001 and COV002, which included a single-blind randomized controlled phase 2/3 trial of AZD1222 (ChAdOx1 nCoV-19) in healthy adults. For TCRbeta chain sequencing, PBMC samples from trial participants were taken at day 0 and at day 28 after the second dose. The CDR3 regions of human TCRbeta chains were analyzed by immunosequencing. The paper's processing steps were these. TCRs in the repertoires were matched against a reference library of SARS-CoV-2-specific TCRs that had been generated with the MIRA antigen-specificity platform. Breadth meant the fraction of unique TCRs that were SARS-CoV-2-associated, whereas depth meant the fraction of total T cells that were SARS-CoV-2-associated. Each spike-specific TCR was assigned to its reactive spike region and to a CD4 or CD8 class using the MIRA data. Log10-transformed breadth and depth values were compared by one-way ANOVA with Sidak's multiple comparisons tests. In TCRdb, the immuneACCESS table is reduced to in-frame sequences with V and J assigned. These tables do not hold every clone; where another copy was compared, an unresolved V gene accounts for under half, and the others remain unexplained. The V and J calls and clone size come from that table; D and trimming were worked out from the DNA. In this sample the table shows roughly 150,000 clones, approximately 90% of which occur a single time. Less than 1.3% of the sample is taken by the ten largest.

The clonotype originates from an adult who received the AZD1222 COVID-19 vaccine. This specimen was peripheral blood, taken 28 days after the second AZD1222 dose.

The base sequence is TGTGCCACCAGCAGCGTTACAGGGTATCAGCCCCAGCATTTT. Translated, it reads CATSSVTGYQPQHF. The V gene is TRBV15 and the J gene is TRBJ1-5; the D region possibly corresponds to TRBD1 (6 bases align). In the germline V gene (reference sequence), CDR1 corresponds to LNHNV and CDR2 to YYDKDF. CDR3 length: 14 amino acids, cysteine to phenylalanine. Only the CDR3 region is kept as DNA, spanning 42 bases read in frame from base 1. V was cut back by 3 bases and J by 5 bases, leaving a gap of 11 bases between them. The full variable domain, with segments outside the CDR3 supplied by the reference TRBV15 and TRBJ1-5 proteins, appears as DAMVIQNPRYQVTQFGKPVTLSCSQTLNHNVMYWYQQKSSQAPKLLFHYYDKDFNNEADTPDNFQSRRPNTSFCFLDIRSPGLGDTAMYLCATSSVTGYQPQHFGDGTRLSIL.